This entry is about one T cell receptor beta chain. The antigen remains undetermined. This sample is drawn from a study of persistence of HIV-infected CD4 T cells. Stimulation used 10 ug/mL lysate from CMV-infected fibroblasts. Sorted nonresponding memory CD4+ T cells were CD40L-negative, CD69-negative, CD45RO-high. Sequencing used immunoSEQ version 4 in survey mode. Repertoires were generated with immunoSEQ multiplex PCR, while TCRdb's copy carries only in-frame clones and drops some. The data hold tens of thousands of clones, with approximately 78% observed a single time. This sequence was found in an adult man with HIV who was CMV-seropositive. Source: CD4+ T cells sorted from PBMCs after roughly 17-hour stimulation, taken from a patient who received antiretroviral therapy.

The CDR3 coding sequence is TGTGCCAGTAGTTCACCGGGACATAGCTCCTACAATGAGCAGTTCTTC. Its translation: CASSSPGHSSYNEQFF. The V gene is TRBV19, the J gene TRBJ2-1; the D gene is possibly TRBD1 (6 bases). CDR1 is LNHDA and CDR2 is SQIVND in the germline V gene (reference sequence). The CDR3 sequence is 16 residues long. V was pared by 5 bases and J by 0 bases, with 14 bases between.